The 27 T cell receptor beta chains below all came from one sample that was sequenced in a study of tumor T cells in aggressive B-cell lymphoma. Clones were read by immunoSEQ multiplex PCR, and TCRdb kept only the in-frame ones, dropping some. This sample carries some 8,000 clones, roughly 80% of them seen once, and the ten largest clones take 2.7%. The material sequenced was tumor tissue. Receptors originate from an adult with diffuse large B cell lymphoma.

This sequence joins TRBV4-1 and TRBJ2-1; 8 nucleotides align to TRBD2. Germline CDR1 reads MGHRA; CDR2 reads YSYEKL. The V and J ends lost 1 base and 8 bases, in that order; junction bases with no gene match: 10. This CDR3 is built from 16 residues. Here the CDR3 DNA reads TGCGCCAGCAGCCAAGCGGGGCGGGGGGTAGGCGATGAGCAGTTCTTC. Protein: CASSQAGRGVGDEQFF.

The chain carries TRBV11-2 and TRBJ2-7, with D perhaps TRBD2 (6 bases). V lost 1 base and J 2 bases, leaving 9 bases between the germline ends. This CDR3 is 14 amino acids long. The germline gives CDR1 SGHAT, CDR2 FQNNGV. The DNA for the CDR3 is TGTGCCAGCAGCTTAGCGGGGGTACCCTACGAGCAGTACTTC. Its protein product is CASSLAGVPYEQYF.

V gene TRBV10-1 combines with J gene TRBJ2-5; weak D call: TRBD1 (7 bases). The J call may not be correct, given that the DNA end is closer to TRBJ2-7. Per the germline V gene, CDR1 is WNHNN and CDR2 is SYGVQD (reference sequence). This CDR3 comprises 14 residues. The CDR3 is CASSEQTGRYEQYF. As DNA, the CDR3 is TGCGCCAGCAGTGAGCAGACAGGGAGGTACGAGCAGTACTTC.

This clone was counted a few times. The chain links TRBV6-5 to TRBJ1-5, with 7 bases identical to TRBD1. Unmatched junction bases numbered 9, after V lost 6 bases and J lost 4 bases. Germline CDR1 MNHEY, CDR2 SVGAGI. CDR3 length: 15 residues. The DNA of the CDR3 is TGTGCCAGCAGCGACATACCGACAGGGAATCAGCCCCAGCATTTT. Protein product: CASSDIPTGNQPQHF.

The rearrangement uses TRBV2 and TRBJ2-3; 9 bases are shared with TRBD1. After removal of 4 bases from V and 0 bases from J, the junction contained 2 bases not matched to a gene. This CDR3 has 15 amino acids. Germline lookup yields CDR1 SNHLY and CDR2 FYNNEI. CDR3 in DNA: TGTGCCAGCAGTGGGGACAGGGACAGCACAGATACGCAGTATTTT. This encodes CASSGDRDSTDTQYF. The full variable domain, in which reference TRBV2 and TRBJ2-3 provide the parts outside the CDR3, is EPEVTQTPSHQVTQMGQEVILRCVPISNHLYFYWYRQILGQKVEFLVSFYNNEISEKSEIFDDQFSVERPDGSNFTLKIRSTKLEDSAMYFCASSGDRDSTDTQYFGPGTRLTVL.

This clone was observed a single time. V and J are TRBV4-3 and TRBJ2-3, with 10 bases lining up with TRBD2. Germline V gene data show CDR1 as LGHNA and CDR2 as YSLEER. This CDR3 is 16 amino acids long. V shed 0 bases, J shed 2 bases, and the junction held 2 bases outside the gene matches. CDR3 in DNA: TGCGCCAGCAGCCAAGAAACTAGCGGGACCACAGATACGCAGTATTTT. Protein sequence: CASSQETSGTTDTQYF.

The chain links TRBV7-2 to TRBJ1-5; D possibly corresponds to TRBD1 (5 bases). Deletions cut 2 bases from V and 5 bases from J, with 7 bases between. The CDR3 runs to 13 residues. Germline CDR1 reads SGHTA; CDR2 reads FQGNSA. The CDR3 loop is CASSLTGDQPQHF. Written as DNA, the CDR3 is TGTGCCAGCAGCTTAACAGGAGATCAGCCCCAGCATTTT.

This clone was seen once. The genes are TRBV9 and TRBJ2-1, with D perhaps TRBD1 (5 bases). This CDR3 has 13 residues. V was cut by 3 bases and J by 10 bases, with 14 bases left in between. Germline V lookup: CDR1 SGDLS, CDR2 YYNGEE. CDR3 protein: CASSGPQGKEQFF. DNA for the CDR3: TGTGCCAGCAGCGGACCCCAGGGCAAAGAGCAGTTCTTC.

The chain is built from TRBV5-6 and TRBJ1-2, with 7 nucleotides matching TRBD1. The CDR3 has 16 amino acids. With 0 bases clipped from V and 0 bases from J, the junction kept 5 bases outside the gene matches. Germline assignment: CDR1 SGHDT and CDR2 YYEEEE. CDR3 coding DNA: TGTGCCAGCAGCTTGGGAGGGGACAGCCCTAACTATGGCTACACCTTC. It translates to CASSLGGDSPNYGYTF.

There are a few counts of this clone. Other DNA sequences within the sample encode an identical CDR3. J is TRBJ2-3 and V is TRBV7-2; D gene uncertain. V was pared by 1 base and J by 0 bases, with 8 bases between. The CDR3 contains 15 residues. CDR1 is SGHTA, CDR2 FQGNSA, per germline. The CDR3 DNA sequence: TGTGCCAGCAGCTTAGTTGCACATAGCACAGATACGCAGTATTTT. Translation: CASSLVAHSTDTQYF. The full variable domain, completed using reference TRBV7-2 and TRBJ2-3, is GAGVSQSPSNKVTEKGKDVELRCDPISGHTALYWYRQSLGQGLEFLIYFQGNSAPDKSGLPSDRFSAERTGGSVSTLTIQRTQQEDSAVYLCASSLVAHSTDTQYFGPGTRLTVL.

This clone was seen a handful of times. CDR3 nucleotides: TGTGCCAGCAGTTCGTGGGCCGAAGCTTTCTTT. It translates to CASSSWAEAFF. The rearrangement links TRBV27 to TRBJ1-1; D is unresolved. This CDR3 is built from 11 residues. Per the germline V gene, CDR1 is MNHEY and CDR2 is SMNVEV (reference sequence). V lost 4 bases to trimming and J lost 8 bases, with 8 bases between them.

Note on this clone: This sample also contains other DNA sequences that code for the same CDR3. The V call is TRBV11-2, the J call TRBJ1-4; D might be TRBD1 (5 bases). Germline assignment: CDR1 SGHAT and CDR2 FQNNGV. Trimming removed 1 base at V and 4 bases at J, with 13 bases between. The length of the CDR3 is 16 residues. The DNA of the CDR3 is TGTGCCAGCAGCTTAGGAGACAGAGGCTTTAATGAAAAACTGTTTTTT. The encoded protein is CASSLGDRGFNEKLFF.

The rearrangement links TRBV5-6 to TRBJ2-1; D not certain. Germline lookup yields CDR1 SGHDT and CDR2 YYEEEE. The V and J ends lost 4 bases and 0 bases respectively, with 11 bases between them. This CDR3 spans 15 amino acids. The CDR3 bases are TGTGCCAGCAGCATCAGGATTAGCTCCTACAATGAGCAGTTCTTC. The encoded protein is CASSIRISSYNEQFF.

The sample holds one count of this clone. The chain carries TRBV6-1 and TRBJ2-2; 11 bases align to TRBD2. The CDR3 covers 18 residues. The V gene's germline CDR1 is MNHNS and CDR2 SASEGT. V trimming: 2 bases; J trimming: 2 bases; junction bases outside the gene matches: 7. CDR3 DNA sequence: TGTGCCAGCAGTGAACCGACTAGCGGGGTCCCAAACACCGGGGAGCTGTTTTTT. It specifies CASSEPTSGVPNTGELFF.

This rearrangement joins TRBV15 to TRBJ2-3; the D is unclear. CDR1 and CDR2 (germline): LNHNV, YYDKDF (reference sequence). The CDR3 is made up of 11 amino acids. V dropped 8 bases and J dropped 7 bases, with 10 bases sitting between them. Here the CDR3 reads CATGRSNTQYF. The CDR3 DNA reads TGTGCCACCGGGCGTTCGAATACGCAGTATTTT.

This clone was observed once. V gene TRBV5-4 combines with J gene TRBJ2-3, with 9 bases identical to TRBD2. J gave up 2 bases and V 4 bases, and 11 bases lay outside the gene matches. Germline CDR1 reads SGHNT; CDR2 reads YYREEE (reference sequence). This CDR3 is built from 17 residues. For the CDR3, the DNA is TGTGCCAGCAGCCTGGATCGAGCGGGGGGAGACACAGATACGCAGTATTTT. Its translation: CASSLDRAGGDTDTQYF.

This chain links TRBV9 with TRBJ1-5, with D unresolved. Trimming took 0 bases from V and 4 from J, leaving 11 bases between them. Germline V gene data show CDR1 as SGDLS and CDR2 as YYNGEE. The CDR3 has 15 residues. CDR3 loop: CASSVDSSENQPQHF. For the CDR3, the DNA is TGTGCCAGCAGCGTAGATAGCTCAGAGAATCAGCCCCAGCATTTT. Supplemented by reference TRBV9 and TRBJ1-5, the full variable domain reads DSGVTQTPKHLITATGQRVTLRCSPRSGDLSVYWYQQSLDQGLQFLIQYYNGEERAKGNILERFSAQQFPDLHSELNLSSLELGDSALYFCASSVDSSENQPQHFGDGTRLSIL.

Here the CDR3 DNA reads TGTGCCAGCAGCTGGGGGGACAGGGGGTCTTCACCCCTCCACTTT. Amino acid sequence: CASSWGDRGSSPLHF. V usage is TRBV28 and J usage is TRBJ1-6; 11 bases line up with TRBD1. The junction had 7 bases not matched to a gene; V was cut back by 6 bases and J by 9 bases. Per germline, CDR1 MDHEN and CDR2 SYDVKM. The CDR3 has 15 residues. The complete variable domain, with remaining parts taken from reference TRBV28 and TRBJ1-6, reads DVKVTQSSRYLVKRTGEKVFLECVQDMDHENMFWYRQDPGLGLRLIYFSYDVKMKEKGDIPEGYSVSREKKERFSLILESASTNQTSMYLCASSWGDRGSSPLHFGNGTRLTVT.

The rearrangement links TRBV6-4 to TRBJ1-2; 8 nucleotides align to TRBD1. V was pared by 5 bases and J by 2 bases, with 4 bases of the junction left unmatched. The CDR3 consists of 14 residues. Germline loops: CDR1 MRHNA, CDR2 SNTAGT. The CDR3 protein is CASSNDRGNYGYTF. For the CDR3, the DNA is TGTGCCAGCAGTAACGACAGGGGCAACTATGGCTACACCTTC.

The V gene is TRBV10-3, the J gene TRBJ1-1; TRBD1 matches 8 bases. V was clipped by 10 bases and J by 1 base; unmatched bases: 2. This CDR3 has 12 amino acids. Germline V gene sequence: CDR1 ENHRY, CDR2 SYGVKD. CDR3 sequence reads: CATTGGNTEAFF. CDR3 bases: TGTGCCACTACAGGGGGGAACACTGAAGCTTTCTTT.

The chain recombines TRBV28 with TRBJ2-1, with D unresolved. The V gene's germline CDR1 is MDHEN and CDR2 SYDVKM. The CDR3 totals 14 residues. The V gene lost 3 bases and the J gene lost 4 bases, with 10 bases spanning the gap. The CDR3 sequence: CASSFLVPYNEQFF. The CDR3 nucleotides read TGTGCCAGCAGTTTTCTTGTCCCGTACAATGAGCAGTTCTTC. The full variable domain, in which reference TRBV28 and TRBJ2-1 provide the parts outside the CDR3, is DVKVTQSSRYLVKRTGEKVFLECVQDMDHENMFWYRQDPGLGLRLIYFSYDVKMKEKGDIPEGYSVSREKKERFSLILESASTNQTSMYLCASSFLVPYNEQFFGPGTRLTVL.

The J gene is TRBJ1-5, the V gene TRBV2; D not resolved. V was trimmed by 4 bases and J by 7 bases, leaving 14 bases between them. Germline V gene sequence: CDR1 SNHLY, CDR2 FYNNEI. The CDR3 loop spans 14 amino acids. The CDR3 region has the DNA TGTGCCAGCAGTGGTCAAGAGCCAGGCCAGCCCCAGCATTTT. It encodes CASSGQEPGQPQHF.

V and J are TRBV28 and TRBJ2-3; D call uncertain. CDR1 is MDHEN and CDR2 is SYDVKM in the germline V gene. This CDR3 has 15 amino acids. V dropped 3 bases and J dropped 4 bases, with 14 bases sitting between them. The chain's CDR3 is CASSFTAETADTQYF. As DNA, the CDR3 is TGTGCCAGCAGTTTTACAGCCGAGACGGCAGATACGCAGTATTTT.

V and J are TRBV6-5 and TRBJ1-3; weak D call: TRBD1 (5 bases). This CDR3 is 15 amino acids long. Germline CDR1 and CDR2: MNHEY and SVGAGI. Trimming left V 4 bases short and J 0 bases short, with 10 bases between. The chain's CDR3 is CASSFQGSSGNTIYF. For the CDR3, the DNA is TGTGCCAGCAGTTTTCAGGGCAGCTCTGGAAACACCATATATTTT.

The DNA of the CDR3 is TGTGCCAGCAGCTTAGTTGGAGGGACCTATGGCTACACCTTC. Encoded protein: CASSLVGGTYGYTF. V is TRBV7-8 and J is TRBJ1-2, with D tentatively TRBD1 (5 bases). Trimming removed 1 base at V and 4 bases at J, with 10 bases between. Germline V gene data show CDR1 as SGHVS and CDR2 as FQNEAQ. The CDR3 extends over 14 amino acids.

Turning to this clone: One end of the junction does not line up with germline, which may come from a read error. The same CDR3 arises from other DNA sequences in this sample as well. This rearrangement joins TRBV7-9 to TRBJ2-2, with TRBD1 matching over 8 bases. The CDR3 runs to 15 residues. Germline V gene sequence: CDR1 SEHNR, CDR2 FQNEAQ (reference sequence). The CDR3 sequence is CATAPGQANTGELFF. CDR3 DNA: TGTGCCACCGCCCCGGGACAGGCGAACACCGGAGAGCTGTTTTTT.

V and J are TRBV28 and TRBJ2-7, with TRBD2 identical over 7 bases. The CDR3 sequence is 12 residues long. Germline V gene lookup returns CDR1 MDHEN and CDR2 SYDVKM. V was clipped by 1 base and J by 7 bases; unmatched bases: 1. The CDR3 nucleotides read TGTGCCAGCAGTTTATCCGGGGGGGAGCAGTACTTC. It codes for CASSLSGGEQYF. The variable domain in full, with the rest retrieved from reference TRBV28 and TRBJ2-7, is DVKVTQSSRYLVKRTGEKVFLECVQDMDHENMFWYRQDPGLGLRLIYFSYDVKMKEKGDIPEGYSVSREKKERFSLILESASTNQTSMYLCASSLSGGEQYFGPGTRLTVT.